This T cell receptor beta chain was identified in a study of shared clonotypes between healthy human individuals. Clones were read by immunoSEQ multiplex PCR, and TCRdb kept only the in-frame ones, dropping some. Among about 2.1 million clones listed, roughly 95% were seen once. Trimming removed 3 bases at V and 1 base at J, with 16 bases between. CDR3 length equals 17 residues. The germline V gene has CDR1 LGHNA and CDR2 YNFKEQ. Naive CD8 cells, CD45RO-negative and positively selected for CCR7, excluded terminally differentiated effector memory CD45RA+ cells. This TCR derives from a man aged 18 to 35 in good health. Some clones in this sample may be carry-over from other donors' samples. V gene TRBV4-2 combines with J gene TRBJ1-3; D not certain. The material sequenced was naive CD8+ T cells from PBMCs. CDR3 amino acids: CASSHLPIGSSGNTIYF. In DNA form, the CDR3 reads TGTGCCAGCAGCCACCTCCCAATCGGGTCGTCTGGAAACACCATATATTTT.